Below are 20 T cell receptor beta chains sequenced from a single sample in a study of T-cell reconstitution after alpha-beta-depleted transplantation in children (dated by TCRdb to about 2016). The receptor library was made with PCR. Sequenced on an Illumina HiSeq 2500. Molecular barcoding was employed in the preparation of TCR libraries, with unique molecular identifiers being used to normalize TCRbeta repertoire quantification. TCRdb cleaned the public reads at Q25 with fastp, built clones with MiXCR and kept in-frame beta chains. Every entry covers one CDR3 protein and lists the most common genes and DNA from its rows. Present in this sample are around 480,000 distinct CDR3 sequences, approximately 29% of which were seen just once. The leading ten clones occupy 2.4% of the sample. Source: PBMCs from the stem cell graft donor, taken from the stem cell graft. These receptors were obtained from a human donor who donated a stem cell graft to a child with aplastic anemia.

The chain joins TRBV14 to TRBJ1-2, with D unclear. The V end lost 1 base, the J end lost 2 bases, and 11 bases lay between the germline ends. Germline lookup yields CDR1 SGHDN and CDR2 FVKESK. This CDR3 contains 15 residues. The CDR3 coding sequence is TGTGCCAGCAGCCAAGCTGGCGAACTCAACTATGGCTACACCTTC. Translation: CASSQAGELNYGYTF.

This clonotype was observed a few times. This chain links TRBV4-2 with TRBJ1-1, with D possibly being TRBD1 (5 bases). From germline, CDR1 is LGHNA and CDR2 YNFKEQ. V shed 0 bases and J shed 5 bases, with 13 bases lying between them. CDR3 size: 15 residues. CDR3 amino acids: CASSQDGGRVTEAFF. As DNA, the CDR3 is TGTGCCAGCAGCCAAGATGGGGGGAGGGTAACTGAAGCTTTCTTT.

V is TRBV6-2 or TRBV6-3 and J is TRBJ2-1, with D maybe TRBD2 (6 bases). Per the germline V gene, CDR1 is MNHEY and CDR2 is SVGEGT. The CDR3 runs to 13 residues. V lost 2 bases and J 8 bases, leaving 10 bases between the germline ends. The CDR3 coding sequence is TGTGCCAGCAGTTACGGCGGGGTCCATGAGCAGTTCTTC. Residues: CASSYGGVHEQFF.

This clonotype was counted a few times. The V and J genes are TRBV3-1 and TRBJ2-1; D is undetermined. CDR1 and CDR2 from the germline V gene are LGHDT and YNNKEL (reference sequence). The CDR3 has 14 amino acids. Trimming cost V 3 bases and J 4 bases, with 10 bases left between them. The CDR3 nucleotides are TGTGCCAGCAGCCAGGACGGATTGTACAATGAGCAGTTCTTC. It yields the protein CASSQDGLYNEQFF.

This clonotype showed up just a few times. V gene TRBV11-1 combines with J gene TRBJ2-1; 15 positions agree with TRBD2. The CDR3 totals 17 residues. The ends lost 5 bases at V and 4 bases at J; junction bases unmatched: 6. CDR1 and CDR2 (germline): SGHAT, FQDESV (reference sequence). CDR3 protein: CASSLRTSGRGYNEQFF. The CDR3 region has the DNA TGTGCCAGCAGCCTGCGGACTAGCGGGAGGGGATACAATGAGCAGTTCTTC.

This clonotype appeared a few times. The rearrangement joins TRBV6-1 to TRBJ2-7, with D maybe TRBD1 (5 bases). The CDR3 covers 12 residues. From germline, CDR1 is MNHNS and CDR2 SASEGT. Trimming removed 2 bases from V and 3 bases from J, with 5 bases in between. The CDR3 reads CASSERGYEQYF. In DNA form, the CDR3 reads TGTGCCAGCAGTGAAAGGGGCTACGAGCAGTACTTC.

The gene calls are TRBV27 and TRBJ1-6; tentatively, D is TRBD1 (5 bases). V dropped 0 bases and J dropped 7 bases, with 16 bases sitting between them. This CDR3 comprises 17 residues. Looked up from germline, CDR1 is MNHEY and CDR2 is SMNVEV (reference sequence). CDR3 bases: TGTGCCAGCAGTTTATCGATCCGGGCCAGGGCCAATTCACCCCTCCACTTT. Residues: CASSLSIRARANSPLHF.

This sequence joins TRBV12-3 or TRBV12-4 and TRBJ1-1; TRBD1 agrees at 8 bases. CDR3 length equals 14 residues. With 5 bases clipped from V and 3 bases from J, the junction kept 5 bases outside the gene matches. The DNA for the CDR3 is TGTGCCAGCAGTCGGGACAGGTGGGACACTGAAGCTTTCTTT. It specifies CASSRDRWDTEAFF.

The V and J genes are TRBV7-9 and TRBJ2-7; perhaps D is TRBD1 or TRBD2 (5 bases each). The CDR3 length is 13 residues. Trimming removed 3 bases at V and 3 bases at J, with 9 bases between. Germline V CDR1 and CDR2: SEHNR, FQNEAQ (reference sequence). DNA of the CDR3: TGTGCCAGCAGCTTTGTGGGACGCTACGAGCAGTACTTC. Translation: CASSFVGRYEQYF.

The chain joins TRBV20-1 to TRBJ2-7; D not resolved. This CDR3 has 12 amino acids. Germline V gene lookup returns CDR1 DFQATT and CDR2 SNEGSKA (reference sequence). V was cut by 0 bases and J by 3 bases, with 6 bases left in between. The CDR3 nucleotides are TGCAGTGCTAGAGATAACCACTACGAGCAGTACTTC. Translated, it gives CSARDNHYEQYF.

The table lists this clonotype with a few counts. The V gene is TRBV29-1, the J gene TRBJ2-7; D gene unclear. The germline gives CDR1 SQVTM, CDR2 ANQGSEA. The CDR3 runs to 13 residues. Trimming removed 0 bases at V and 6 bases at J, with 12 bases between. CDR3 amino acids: CSVEEYMGSEQYF. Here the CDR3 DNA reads TGCAGCGTTGAAGAGTACATGGGAAGCGAGCAGTACTTC.

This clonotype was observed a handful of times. This chain's CDR3 is CASSLYRRVNTEAFF. The CDR3 bases are TGTGCCAGCAGTTTATATCGCCGGGTTAACACTGAAGCTTTCTTT. The chain joins TRBV28 to TRBJ1-1; D ambiguous. The V end was cut by 1 base, the J end by 2 bases, with 11 bases between. The CDR3 loop spans 15 amino acids. In germline, CDR1 is MDHEN, CDR2 SYDVKM.

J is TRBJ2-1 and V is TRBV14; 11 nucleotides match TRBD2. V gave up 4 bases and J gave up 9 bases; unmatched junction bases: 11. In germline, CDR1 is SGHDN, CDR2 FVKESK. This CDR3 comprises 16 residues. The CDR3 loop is CASSLGTSGRRSEQFF. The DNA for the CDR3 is TGTGCCAGCAGCCTTGGGACTAGCGGCCGTAGGAGTGAGCAGTTCTTC.

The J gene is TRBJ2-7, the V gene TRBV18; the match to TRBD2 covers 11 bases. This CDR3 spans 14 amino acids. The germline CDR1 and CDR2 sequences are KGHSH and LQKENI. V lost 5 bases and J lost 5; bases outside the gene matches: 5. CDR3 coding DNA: TGTGCCAGCTCAAAGACTAGCGGGACCCACGAGCAGTACTTC. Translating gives CASSKTSGTHEQYF.

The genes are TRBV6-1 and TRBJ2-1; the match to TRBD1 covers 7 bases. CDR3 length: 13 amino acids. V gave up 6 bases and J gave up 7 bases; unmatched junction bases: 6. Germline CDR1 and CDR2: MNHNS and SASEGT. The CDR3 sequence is CASSLEQGNEQFF. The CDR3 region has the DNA TGTGCCAGCAGCCTTGAACAGGGGAATGAGCAGTTCTTC.

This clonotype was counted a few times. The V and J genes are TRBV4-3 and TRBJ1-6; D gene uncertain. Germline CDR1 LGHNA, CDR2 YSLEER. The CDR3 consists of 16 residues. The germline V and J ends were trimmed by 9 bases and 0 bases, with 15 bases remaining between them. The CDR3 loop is CARRGRRSSYNSPLHF. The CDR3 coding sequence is TGCGCCAGGAGAGGACGGAGGAGCTCCTATAATTCACCCCTCCACTTT.

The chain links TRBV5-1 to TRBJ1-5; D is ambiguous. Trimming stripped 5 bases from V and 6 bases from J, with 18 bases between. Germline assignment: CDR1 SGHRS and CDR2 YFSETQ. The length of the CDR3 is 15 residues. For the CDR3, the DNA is TGCGCCAGCAGAGAGGGTATTAGTTGGAGTCAGCCCCAGCATTTT. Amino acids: CASREGISWSQPQHF.

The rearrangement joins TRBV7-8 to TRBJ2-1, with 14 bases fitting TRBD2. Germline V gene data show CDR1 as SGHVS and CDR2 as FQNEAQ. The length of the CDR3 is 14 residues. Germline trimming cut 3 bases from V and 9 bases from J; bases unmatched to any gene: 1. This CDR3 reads CASSLGLAGAEQFF. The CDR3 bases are TGTGCCAGCAGCTTGGGACTAGCGGGAGCTGAGCAGTTCTTC.

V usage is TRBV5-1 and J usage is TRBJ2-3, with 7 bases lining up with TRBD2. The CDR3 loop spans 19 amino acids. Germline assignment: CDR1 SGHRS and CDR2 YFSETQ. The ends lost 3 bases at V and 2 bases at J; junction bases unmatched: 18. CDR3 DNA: TGCGCCAGCAGCTCGTTTCACAGCGGGAATCGGGGAGCCACAGATACGCAGTATTTT. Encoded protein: CASSSFHSGNRGATDTQYF.

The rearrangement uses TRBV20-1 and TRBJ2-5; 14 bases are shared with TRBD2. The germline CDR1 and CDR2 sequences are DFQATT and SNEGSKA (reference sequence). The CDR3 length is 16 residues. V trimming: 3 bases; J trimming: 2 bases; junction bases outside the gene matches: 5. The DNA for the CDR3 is TGCAGTGCTAGGGGGGGGACTAGCGGGAGTCAAGAGACCCAGTACTTC. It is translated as CSARGGTSGSQETQYF.